The 32 T cell receptor beta chains reported below all come from one sample, sequenced in a study of blood T cell repertoires in COVID-19. Measured with immunoSEQ multiplex PCR; TCRdb has only the in-frame clones, and not every one. The table lists 100,000 or so clones, 80% to 95% of them singletons, with 5.7% in the top ten. The sequenced material came from peripheral blood. These receptors were taken from a man in his 70s with acute or convalescent COVID-19.

This clone showed up just once. The chain has TRBV28 and TRBJ1-1; 9 bases line up with TRBD1. Germline CDR1 and CDR2: MDHEN and SYDVKM. This CDR3 has 14 residues. V dropped 3 bases and J dropped 5; count of bases not matched to a gene: 4. In nucleotides, the CDR3 is TGTGCCAGCAGTTTGGACAGGGGTTTGACTGAAGCTTTCTTT. This codes for CASSLDRGLTEAFF.

This chain links TRBV14 with TRBJ1-1; no definite D call. Germline CDR1 reads SGHDN; CDR2 reads FVKESK. Trimming took off 0 bases at V and 1 base at J, with 3 bases between the two ends. The CDR3 is 13 residues long. This CDR3 reads CASSQDRNTEAFF. The CDR3 region has the DNA TGTGCCAGCAGCCAAGACAGGAACACTGAAGCTTTCTTT.

V and J are TRBV5-1 and TRBJ1-6, with D unclear. This CDR3 has 14 residues. V was cut by 0 bases and J by 7 bases, with 8 bases left in between. Germline values: CDR1 SGHRS, CDR2 YFSETQ. CDR3: CASSLAQLNSPLHF. In DNA form, the CDR3 reads TGCGCCAGCAGCTTGGCACAGTTAAATTCACCCCTCCACTTT. Variable domain in full (rest from reference TRBV5-1 and TRBJ1-6): KAGVTQTPRYLIKTRGQQVTLSCSPISGHRSVSWYQQTPGQGLQFLFEYFSETQRNKGNFPGRFSGRQFSNSRSEMNVSTLELGDSALYLCASSLAQLNSPLHFGNGTRLTVT.

This clone was counted only a few times. The chain recombines TRBV11-3 with TRBJ1-1; 7 nucleotides line up with TRBD1. Germline V gene lookup returns CDR1 SGHNT and CDR2 YENEEA. The CDR3 has 14 residues. Trimming cost V 2 bases and J 5 bases; bases outside gene matches: 5. This CDR3 is CASSLNAGGTEAFF. Written as DNA, the CDR3 is TGTGCCAGCAGCTTAAACGCAGGGGGGACTGAAGCTTTCTTT.

The chain joins TRBV11-3 to TRBJ2-2, with 9 bases lining up with TRBD1. In germline, CDR1 is SGHNT, CDR2 YENEEA. Losses at the gene ends were 7 bases for V and 6 bases for J; bases not matched to a gene: 9. The CDR3 loop spans 15 amino acids. The CDR3 is CASTAGTGLPGELFF. The CDR3 DNA sequence: TGTGCCAGCACTGCCGGGACAGGGTTGCCCGGGGAGCTGTTTTTT.

The V gene is TRBV19, the J gene TRBJ1-1; D may be TRBD1 (5 bases). The germline V gene has CDR1 LNHDA and CDR2 SQIVND (reference sequence). This CDR3 has 15 amino acids. Trimming pared 3 bases from V and 4 bases from J, leaving 15 bases between. The CDR3 bases are TGTGCCAGTAGTATTGGTTTACTGGGGCCCACTGAAGCTTTCTTT. It translates to CASSIGLLGPTEAFF.

The chain joins TRBV7-6 to TRBJ2-1; the D gene is possibly TRBD1 (5 bases). CDR3 length: 16 residues. Trimming removed 0 bases from V and 6 bases from J, with 15 bases in between. Germline CDR1 SGHVS, CDR2 FNYEAQ. The CDR3 DNA is TGTGCCAGCAGCTTAGCGGGGCCGGTGCAGCCCAATGAGCAGTTCTTC. Translated: CASSLAGPVQPNEQFF.

J is TRBJ1-5 and V is TRBV2; tentative D call: TRBD1 (5 bases). Germline CDR1 and CDR2: SNHLY and FYNNEI. V shed 5 bases and J shed 0 bases, with 11 bases lying between them. The CDR3 length is 15 residues. The CDR3 loop reads CASSSRTYSNQPQHF. CDR3 nucleotide sequence: TGTGCCAGCAGTAGTAGGACATATAGCAATCAGCCCCAGCATTTT.

The rearrangement uses TRBV7-3 and TRBJ1-2, with a tentative D call TRBD1 (5 bases). V was clipped by 1 base and J by 8 bases, with 23 bases between them. From germline, CDR1 is SGHTA and CDR2 FQGTGA. This CDR3 has 17 residues. The CDR3 protein is CASSLSSQGSSLGGYTF. The DNA of the CDR3 is TGTGCCAGCAGCTTAAGCTCCCAGGGCAGCTCCTTGGGCGGCTACACCTTC.

CDR3 sequence (DNA): TGCGCCAGCAGCACCGACAGGGAGGATTCACCCCTCCACTTT. Its translation is CASSTDREDSPLHF. The chain couples TRBV5-1 to TRBJ1-6; 7 nucleotides match TRBD1. The CDR3 is 14 residues long. Trimming took 4 bases from V and 8 from J; bases not matched to a gene: 6. The germline gives CDR1 SGHRS, CDR2 YFSETQ.

J is TRBJ1-2 and V is TRBV30; no firm D call. Per germline, CDR1 GTSNPN and CDR2 SVGIG (reference sequence). CDR3 length: 15 amino acids. V lost 1 base and J lost 0, with 12 bases in between. The CDR3 coding sequence is TGTGCCTGGAGTGATCCCCCCTCCGCTAACTATGGCTACACCTTC. Translated, it gives CAWSDPPSANYGYTF.

The CDR3 bases are TGTGCCAGTAGCGGACAGGGCGATCAGCCCCAGCATTTT. It specifies CASSGQGDQPQHF. This chain links TRBV19 with TRBJ1-5, with 8 bases identical to TRBD1. Germline V gene lookup returns CDR1 LNHDA and CDR2 SQIVND (reference sequence). Losses at the gene ends were 6 bases for V and 5 bases for J; bases not matched to a gene: 3. The CDR3 is 13 residues long. Variable domain in full (rest from reference TRBV19 and TRBJ1-5): DGGITQSPKYLFRKEGQNVTLSCEQNLNHDAMYWYRQDPGQGLRLIYYSQIVNDFQKGDIAEGYSVSREKKESFPLTVTSAQKNPTAFYLCASSGQGDQPQHFGDGTRLSIL.

This clone has a single count. The rearrangement uses TRBV4-3 and TRBJ1-2; D is perhaps TRBD1 (5 bases). The CDR3 totals 15 residues. In germline, CDR1 is LGHNA, CDR2 YSLEER. Trimming removed 0 bases at V and 1 base at J, with 9 bases between. CDR3: CASSQDRGYNYGYTF. The DNA of the CDR3 is TGCGCCAGCAGCCAAGATAGGGGTTATAACTATGGCTACACCTTC.

The chain carries TRBV2 and TRBJ1-1; tentatively, D is TRBD1 (5 bases). V dropped 1 base and J dropped 5 bases, with 11 bases sitting between them. Per germline, CDR1 SNHLY and CDR2 FYNNEI. The CDR3 is made up of 14 amino acids. DNA of the CDR3: TGTGCCAGCAGTGAAGTGGGGCGCCGGACTGAAGCTTTCTTT. It specifies CASSEVGRRTEAFF.

This chain connects TRBV5-6 to TRBJ1-2; TRBD1 aligns across 7 bases. Germline lookup yields CDR1 SGHDT and CDR2 YYEEEE. J lost 6 bases, V lost 4 bases, and 12 bases had no gene match. The CDR3 consists of 15 residues. The CDR3 DNA sequence: TGTGCCAGCAGCGATGACAGGGTTTTAAGTGATGGCTACACCTTC. Translation gives CASSDDRVLSDGYTF. Drawing the rest from reference TRBV5-6 and TRBJ1-2, the complete variable domain is DAGVTQSPTHLIKTRGQQVTLRCSPKSGHDTVSWYQQALGQGPQFIFQYYEEEERQRGNFPDRFSGHQFPNYSSELNVNALLLGDSALYLCASSDDRVLSDGYTFGSGTRLTVV.

This chain joins TRBV28 and TRBJ1-5, with TRBD1 matching 11 bases. The ends lost 7 bases at V and 9 bases at J; junction bases unmatched: 11. The CDR3 length is 15 residues. From germline, CDR1 is MDHEN and CDR2 SYDVKM. The CDR3 coding sequence is TGTGCCAGCACCACAGCGGGGACAGGGGGTCGGCCCCAGCATTTT. It codes for CASTTAGTGGRPQHF.

The CDR3 here is CASSFGGSGRWYEQYF. CDR3 DNA sequence: TGTGCCAGCAGTTTTGGGGGAAGCGGGAGATGGTACGAGCAGTACTTC. The rearrangement uses TRBV28 and TRBJ2-7; TRBD2 matches 8 bases. J lost 4 bases, V lost 3 bases, and 11 bases had no gene match. The V gene's germline CDR1 is MDHEN and CDR2 SYDVKM. There are 16 residues in the CDR3.

The chain recombines TRBV18 with TRBJ1-3; 11 bases are a match to TRBD1. CDR1 is KGHSH, CDR2 LQKENI, per germline. The CDR3 extends over 17 amino acids. V gave up 3 bases and J gave up 0 bases; unmatched junction bases: 4. CDR3 DNA: TGTGCCAGCTCACCCCTGGGACAGGGGGTCTCTGGAAACACCATATATTTT. Amino acid sequence: CASSPLGQGVSGNTIYF.

The CDR3 region has the DNA TGCGCCAGCAGCTTGGCAGGGGATGGCTACACCTTC. Amino acid sequence: CASSLAGDGYTF. The chain has TRBV5-1 and TRBJ1-2; D might be TRBD1 (6 bases). This CDR3 spans 12 amino acids. CDR1 is SGHRS and CDR2 is YFSETQ in the germline V gene. V shed 0 bases and J shed 6 bases, with 6 bases lying between them.

The rearrangement uses TRBV10-3 and TRBJ2-3, with 10 bases fitting TRBD2. The CDR3 is 16 amino acids. The junction had 14 bases not matched to a gene; V was cut back by 8 bases and J by 6 bases. Germline CDR1 ENHRY, CDR2 SYGVKD. CDR3 sequence: CAIFSSSGGLLDTQYF. The CDR3 bases are TGTGCCATCTTTTCCTCTAGCGGGGGTCTTCTTGATACGCAGTATTTT.

The chain recombines TRBV6-5 with TRBJ2-1, with TRBD2 identical over 8 bases. The V gene end was trimmed by 0 bases and the J gene end by 10 bases; junction bases not matched to a gene: 8. Per germline, CDR1 MNHEY and CDR2 SVGAGI. The CDR3 consists of 15 residues. CDR3: CASSYSGLGPWEQFF. The CDR3 DNA follows: TGTGCCAGCAGTTACTCGGGACTAGGACCGTGGGAGCAGTTCTTC.

The chain combines TRBV19 with TRBJ1-1; TRBD1 matches 9 bases. The V gene's germline CDR1 is LNHDA and CDR2 SQIVND (reference sequence). There are 15 residues in the CDR3. With V trimmed by 5 bases and J by 6 bases, 10 bases remained unmatched. The CDR3: CASSAGQGTGAEAFF. The CDR3 DNA reads TGTGCCAGTAGTGCCGGACAGGGGACAGGCGCTGAAGCTTTCTTT.

The chain uses TRBV5-5 and TRBJ2-5; TRBD1 agrees at 8 bases. Germline CDR1 SGHKS, CDR2 YYEKEE (reference sequence). V lost 1 base, J lost 5 bases, and 7 bases stayed unmatched. The CDR3 extends over 15 amino acids. The chain's CDR3 is CASSLLLGTGETQYF. CDR3 DNA sequence: TGTGCCAGCAGCTTGCTCCTGGGGACAGGCGAGACCCAGTACTTC.

V usage is TRBV3-1 (or the pseudogene TRBV3-2) and J usage is TRBJ2-1, with 7 bases lining up with TRBD2. CDR3 length: 12 amino acids. With 6 bases clipped from V and 7 bases from J, the junction kept 3 bases outside the gene matches. Germline-derived CDR1 and CDR2 are LGHDT and YNNKEL (reference sequence). CDR3 residues: CASRGGENEQFF. CDR3 DNA sequence: TGTGCCAGCAGGGGAGGGGAGAATGAGCAGTTCTTC.

In DNA, the CDR3 is TGCGCCAGCAGCCTAAGAGAGGGGACATCTGACTACGAGCAGTACTTC. This translates into CASSLREGTSDYEQYF. The genes are TRBV4-1 and TRBJ2-7; possibly TRBD1 for D (6 bases). The ends were cut back, 4 bases at V and 3 bases at J, with 19 bases in the middle. Germline V lookup: CDR1 MGHRA, CDR2 YSYEKL. This CDR3 has 16 residues.

The chain joins TRBV7-9 to TRBJ2-1; the D gene is possibly TRBD1 (6 bases). Germline CDR1 SEHNR, CDR2 FQNEAQ (reference sequence). The CDR3 runs 18 residues. Trimming took 6 bases from V and 0 from J, leaving 21 bases between them. The CDR3 spells CASRATGQSISSYNEQFF. CDR3 DNA sequence: TGTGCCAGCAGAGCTACCGGACAGTCCATTAGCTCCTACAATGAGCAGTTCTTC.

The chain joins TRBV30 to TRBJ2-7, with a possible D match to TRBD2 (6 bases). This CDR3 is built from 13 residues. V was cut by 2 bases and J by 8 bases, with 16 bases left in between. CDR1 is GTSNPN and CDR2 is SVGIG in the germline V gene (reference sequence). CDR3: CAWSYVGGGQQYF. The CDR3, as DNA: TGTGCCTGGAGTTACGTGGGGGGTGGGCAGCAGTACTTC.

The V gene is TRBV18, the J gene TRBJ2-2, with 11 bases that match TRBD1. Trimming took 4 bases from V and 7 from J; bases not matched to a gene: 11. The CDR3 is made up of 17 amino acids. Germline assignment: CDR1 KGHSH and CDR2 LQKENI. The CDR3 sequence: CASSLPLGQGASGELFF. CDR3 DNA sequence: TGTGCCAGCTCACTACCTCTCGGACAGGGGGCAAGCGGGGAGCTGTTTTTT.

The chain has TRBV6-6 and TRBJ1-5; D is possibly TRBD1 (5 bases). CDR3 size: 12 residues. Trimming took off 5 bases at V and 6 bases at J, with 8 bases between the two ends. Germline assignment: CDR1 MNHNY and CDR2 SVGAGI (reference sequence). CDR3: CASSDQGQPQHF. The CDR3 coding sequence is TGTGCCAGCAGTGATCAGGGTCAGCCCCAGCATTTT.

This clone was counted only a few times. The rearrangement links TRBV27 to TRBJ2-1; tentative D call: TRBD1 (5 bases). Germline CDR1 MNHEY, CDR2 SMNVEV (reference sequence). CDR3 size: 15 residues. V was pared by 5 bases and J by 8 bases, with 19 bases between. CDR3 DNA: TGTGCCAGCAGTCCCGCAGGGAAGCTTGGCTATGAGCAGTTCTTC. As protein: CASSPAGKLGYEQFF.

The chain links TRBV28 to TRBJ1-2; 7 bases are a match to TRBD1. CDR1 is MDHEN, CDR2 SYDVKM, per germline. This CDR3 comprises 13 residues. V shed 3 bases and J 7 bases; nucleotides not matched to a gene: 5. In DNA form, the CDR3 reads TGTGCCAGCAGTTTCGGACAGGTTCTTGGCTACACCTTC. It codes for CASSFGQVLGYTF.

The chain uses TRBV28 and TRBJ2-7, with 7 positions matching TRBD1. V gave up 6 bases and J gave up 1 base; unmatched junction bases: 0. This CDR3 region has 12 residues. Per germline, CDR1 MDHEN and CDR2 SYDVKM. CDR3 residues: CASRTGSYEQYF. As DNA, the CDR3 is TGTGCCAGCAGGACAGGGTCCTACGAGCAGTACTTC.